This T cell receptor (beta chain) originates from a study of blood T cell repertoires in COVID-19. Study-wide context: There were acute and convalescent COVID-19 samples, and they came from the United States, Italy and Spain. T cells, B-cell-depleted T cells, or PBMCs supplied cDNA or gDNA.

There are 16 residues in the CDR3. The germline V gene has CDR1 LNHDA and CDR2 SQIVND (reference sequence). Trimming pared 0 bases from V and 4 bases from J, leaving 10 bases between. Original analysis: Amplification from reference gene primers served as the basis for estimated nucleated cell counts. Clones were read by immunoSEQ multiplex PCR, and TCRdb kept only the in-frame ones, dropping some. V and J calls and clone size are given by that table; D and trimming were obtained from the DNA. The table shows 88,000 or so clones, with roughly 89% occurring only once. The sample comprised peripheral blood. The chain is built from TRBV19 and TRBJ2-6; no firm D call. This clonotype was sampled from a man aged 50-60 years with acute or convalescent COVID-19. In DNA form, the CDR3 reads TGTGCCAGTAGTATAGATTCCTCTTCGGGGGCCAACGTCCTGACTTTC. Translating it yields CASSIDSSSGANVLTF.